A selection of T cell receptor beta chains follows, all from one sample in a study of cytotoxic CD8 clonotypes in ibrutinib-treated CLL. Some clones are missing from TCRdb's copy, which holds only in-frame ones; the method was immunoSEQ multiplex PCR. This table has 250,000 to 350,000 clones, around 77% appearing once. The material was PBMCs, obtained at disease progression, from a patient treated with ibrutinib. These receptors all come from a human donor with chronic lymphocytic leukemia. Each CDR3 is given with its conserved first and last residue. The D gene is left open where the match is weak. Size is stated for part of the rows, as once, few or many counts, or as a class when the clone is expanded.

j_call v_call clone_size d_call cdr3_aa cdr3_nt
TRBJ2-7 TRBV10-3 NA NA CAISDNRLDEQYF TGTGCCATCAGTGATAACAGGTTGGACGAGCAGTACTTC
TRBJ1-3 TRBV27 once NA CASAPGGPGNTIYF TGTGCCAGCGCCCCCGGGGGGCCTGGAAACACCATATATTTT
TRBJ2-7 TRBV28 NA NA CASSIPIREQYF TGTGCCAGCAGTATCCCTATTAGGGAGCAGTACTTC
TRBJ1-1 TRBV7-3 NA NA CASSLRPLNGNTEAFF TGTGCCAGCAGCTTAAGGCCCCTGAACGGGAACACTGAAGCTTTCTTT
TRBJ2-4 TRBV19 NA NA CASSGAELAKNIQYF TGTGCCAGTAGTGGGGCAGAACTAGCCAAAAACATTCAGTACTTC
TRBJ1-2 TRBV19 NA TRBD1 CASSDRVYGYTF TGTGCCAGCTCGGACAGGGTTTATGGCTACACCTTC
TRBJ1-3 TRBV7-2 NA NA CASSLGIGPSSGNTIYF TGTGCCAGCAGCTTAGGAATAGGGCCGAGCTCTGGAAACACCATATATTTT
TRBJ1-6 TRBV6-1 few NA CASSPRVKGSPLHF TGTGCCAGCAGTCCCCGGGTTAAGGGATCACCCCTCCACTTT
TRBJ2-5 TRBV9 NA NA CASSVWGFQETQYF TGTGCCAGCAGCGTATGGGGGTTCCAAGAGACCCAGTACTTC
TRBJ1-2 TRBV2 NA NA CASSGTVNYGYTF TGTGCCAGCAGTGGGACCGTTAACTATGGCTACACCTTC
TRBJ2-5 TRBV7-9 NA NA CASTNWGGAQETQYF TGTGCCAGCACCAATTGGGGCGGGGCACAAGAGACCCAGTACTTC
TRBJ1-4 TRBV7-2 NA NA CASSPLAVNEKLFF TGTGCCAGCAGCCCCCTGGCAGTGAATGAAAAACTGTTTTTT
TRBJ2-7 TRBV29-1 NA NA CSVVALRDSSYEQYF TGCAGCGTCGTGGCCCTCCGGGACTCATCCTACGAGCAGTACTTC
TRBJ2-5 TRBV7-6 NA NA CASSFTSGQETQYF TGTGCCAGCAGCTTTACTAGTGGACAAGAGACCCAGTACTTC
TRBJ2-5 TRBV29-1 NA TRBD2 CSVEYGDAGGPGTQYF TGCAGCGTTGAATATGGGGACGCGGGAGGGCCTGGGACCCAGTACTTC
TRBJ2-2 TRBV5-4 once TRBD2 CASSLLGGINTGELFF TGTGCCAGCAGCTTGTTGGGGGGGATTAACACCGGGGAGCTGTTTTTT
TRBJ2-2 TRBV29-1 NA TRBD2 CSVGPSGGGELFF TGCAGCGTTGGCCCTAGCGGGGGCGGGGAGCTGTTTTTT
TRBJ1-2 TRBV9 NA NA CASSPRTQGSGYGYTF TGTGCCAGCAGCCCCCGGACCCAGGGGTCGGGCTATGGCTACACCTTC
TRBJ2-7 TRBV5-1 NA NA CASSSSGLPGYEQYF TGCGCCAGCAGCAGTTCGGGCCTGCCGGGCTACGAGCAGTACTTC
TRBJ2-2 TRBV29-1 NA TRBD2 CSARGGNTGELFF TGCAGCGCCCGGGGGGGGAACACCGGGGAGCTGTTTTTT
TRBJ2-7 TRBV6-1 NA NA CASSELASSYEQYF TGTGCCAGCAGTGAACTGGCGAGCTCCTACGAGCAGTACTTC
TRBJ2-2 TRBV5-5 NA TRBD1 CASSFTGTGRFSGELFF TGTGCCAGCAGCTTCACCGGGACAGGGCGGTTTTCCGGGGAGCTGTTTTTT
TRBJ1-1 TRBV19 NA TRBD1 CASSNDRGRIEAFF TGTGCCAGTAGTAACGACAGGGGGCGGATTGAAGCTTTCTTT
TRBJ2-7 TRBV7-2 NA NA CASSPMGTVAYEQYF TGTGCCAGCAGCCCCATGGGTACCGTCGCCTACGAGCAGTACTTC
TRBJ1-1 TRBV6-6 few TRBD1 CASSRTGTVLNTEAFF TGTGCCAGCAGTCGAACGGGGACAGTCCTGAACACTGAAGCTTTCTTT
TRBJ2-5 TRBV5-4 few NA CASSPGRSEQETQYF TGTGCCAGCAGCCCGGGCAGGAGTGAACAAGAGACCCAGTACTTC
TRBJ2-5 TRBV7-8 NA TRBD2 CASSPRTRWETQYF TGTGCCAGCAGCCCCCGGACTAGGTGGGAGACCCAGTACTTC
TRBJ2-7 TRBV10-1 NA TRBD2 CASSQGLDRSYEQYF TGCGCCAGCAGTCAAGGACTAGACAGATCCTACGAGCAGTACTTC
TRBJ2-5 TRBV6-1 NA TRBD2 CASSEWGLAGQETQYF TGTGCCAGCAGTGAATGGGGACTAGCGGGGCAAGAGACCCAGTACTTC
TRBJ2-7 TRBV5-1 NA NA CASSGLSYEQYF TGCGCCAGCAGCGGGTTGAGCTACGAGCAGTACTTC
TRBJ1-2 TRBV28 NA TRBD1 CASSSGQGAIYGYTF TGTGCCAGCAGCTCGGGGCAGGGGGCCATCTATGGCTACACCTTC
TRBJ1-1 TRBV10-3 NA NA CAISVGQGDSEAFF TGTGCCATCAGTGTGGGGCAGGGTGATAGCGAAGCTTTCTTT
TRBJ1-5 TRBV9 NA NA CASSVDDAWGQPQHF TGTGCCAGCAGCGTAGATGACGCATGGGGACAGCCCCAGCATTTT
TRBJ2-7 TRBV11-2 once NA CASSYDEYEQYF TGTGCCAGCAGCTATGATGAATACGAGCAGTACTTC
TRBJ2-2 TRBV5-1 NA NA CASSFYAGELFF TGCGCCAGCAGCTTCTACGCCGGGGAGCTGTTTTTT
TRBJ2-7 TRBV9 NA NA CASSVALGPDYEQYF TGTGCCAGCAGCGTAGCGCTGGGGCCGGACTACGAGCAGTACTTC
TRBJ1-5 TRBV28 NA TRBD1 CASSLRGQGYQPQHF TGTGCCAGCAGTTTGAGGGGACAGGGGTATCAGCCCCAGCATTTT
TRBJ2-7 TRBV10-2 NA NA CASTTTLGEQYF TGCGCCAGCACTACAACCCTCGGCGAGCAGTACTTC
TRBJ2-6 TRBV4-3 NA TRBD2 CASSQTPGGSGANVLTF TGCGCCAGCAGCCAAACCCCGGGGGGCTCTGGGGCCAACGTCCTGACTTTC
TRBJ2-1 TRBV10-3 NA NA CAIRGLPRDEQFF TGTGCCATCAGGGGACTCCCCCGGGATGAGCAGTTCTTC
TRBJ2-1 TRBV11-2 NA NA CASSPGHLSYNEQFF TGTGCCAGCAGCCCAGGACACCTATCCTACAATGAGCAGTTCTTC
TRBJ1-2 TRBV29-1 few NA CSVIVSALGGYTF TGCAGCGTTATAGTCAGCGCCCTAGGGGGCTACACCTTC
TRBJ2-7 TRBV6-6 NA NA CASSFKGPYEQYF TGTGCCAGCAGTTTTAAGGGACCCTACGAGCAGTACTTC
TRBJ2-2 TRBV5-1 few TRBD1 CASSLWTGGGELFF TGCGCCAGCAGCTTATGGACAGGGGGCGGGGAGCTGTTTTTT
TRBJ1-5 TRBV5-4 NA NA CASSLQGVNQPQHF TGTGCCAGCAGCTTGCAGGGTGTCAATCAGCCCCAGCATTTT